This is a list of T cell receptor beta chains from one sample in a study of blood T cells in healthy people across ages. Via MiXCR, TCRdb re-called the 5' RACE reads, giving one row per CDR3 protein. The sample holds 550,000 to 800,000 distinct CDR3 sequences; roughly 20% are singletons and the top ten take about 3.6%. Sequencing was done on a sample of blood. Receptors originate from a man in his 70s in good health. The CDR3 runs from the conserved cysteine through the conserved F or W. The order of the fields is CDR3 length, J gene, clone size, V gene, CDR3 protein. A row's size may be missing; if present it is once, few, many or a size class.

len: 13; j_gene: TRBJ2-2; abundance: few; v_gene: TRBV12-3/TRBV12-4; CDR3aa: CASDFTNTGELFF
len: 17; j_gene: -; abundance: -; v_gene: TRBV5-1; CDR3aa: CASSTGTSGSSSYEQYF
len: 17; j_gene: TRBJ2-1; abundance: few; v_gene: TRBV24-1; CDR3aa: CATSDNAVGTGYNEQFF
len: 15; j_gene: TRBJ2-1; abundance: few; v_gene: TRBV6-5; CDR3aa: CASSYATGSYNEQFF
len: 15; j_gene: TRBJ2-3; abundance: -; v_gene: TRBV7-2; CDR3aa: CASSLDGSKTDTQYF
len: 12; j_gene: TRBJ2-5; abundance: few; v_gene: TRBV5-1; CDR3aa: CASSGEEETQYF
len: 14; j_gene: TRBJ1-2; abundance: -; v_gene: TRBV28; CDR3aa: CASRSQGAPFGYTF
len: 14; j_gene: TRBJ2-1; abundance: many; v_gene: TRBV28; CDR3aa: CASSLGGSNNEQFF
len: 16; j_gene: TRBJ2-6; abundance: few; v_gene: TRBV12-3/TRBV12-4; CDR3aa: CASGRGDSSGANVLTF
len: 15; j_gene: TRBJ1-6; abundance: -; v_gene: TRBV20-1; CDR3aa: CSAREDDRGSSPLHF
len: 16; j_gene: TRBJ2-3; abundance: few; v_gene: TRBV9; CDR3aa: CASSPPSGSSTDTQYF
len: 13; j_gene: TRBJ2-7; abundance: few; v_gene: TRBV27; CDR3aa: CASSPSLGYEQYF
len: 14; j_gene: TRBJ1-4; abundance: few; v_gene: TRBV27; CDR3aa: CASSFGGANEKLFF
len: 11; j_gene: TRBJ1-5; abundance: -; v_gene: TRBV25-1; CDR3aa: CASNIGQPQHF
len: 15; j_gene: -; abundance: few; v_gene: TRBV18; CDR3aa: CASSPYTGADDEQFF
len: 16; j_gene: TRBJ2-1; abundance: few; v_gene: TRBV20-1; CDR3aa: CSARSTSGTVNNEQFF
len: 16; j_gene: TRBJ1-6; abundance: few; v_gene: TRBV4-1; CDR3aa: CASSQVLRDSVSPLHF
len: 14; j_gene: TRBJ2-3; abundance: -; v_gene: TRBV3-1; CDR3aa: CASSPGPLKDTQYF
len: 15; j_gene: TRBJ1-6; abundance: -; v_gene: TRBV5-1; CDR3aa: CASSRDQGGGSPLHF
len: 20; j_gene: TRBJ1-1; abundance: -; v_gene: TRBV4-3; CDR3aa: CASSQANPLGGGRGNTEAFF
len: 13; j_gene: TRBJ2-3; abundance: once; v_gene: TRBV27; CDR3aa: CASSHQPTDTQYF
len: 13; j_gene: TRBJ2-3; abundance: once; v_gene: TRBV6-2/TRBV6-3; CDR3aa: CASARTGTDTQYF
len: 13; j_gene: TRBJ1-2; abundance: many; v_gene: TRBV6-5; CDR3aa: CASSGDPAHGYTF